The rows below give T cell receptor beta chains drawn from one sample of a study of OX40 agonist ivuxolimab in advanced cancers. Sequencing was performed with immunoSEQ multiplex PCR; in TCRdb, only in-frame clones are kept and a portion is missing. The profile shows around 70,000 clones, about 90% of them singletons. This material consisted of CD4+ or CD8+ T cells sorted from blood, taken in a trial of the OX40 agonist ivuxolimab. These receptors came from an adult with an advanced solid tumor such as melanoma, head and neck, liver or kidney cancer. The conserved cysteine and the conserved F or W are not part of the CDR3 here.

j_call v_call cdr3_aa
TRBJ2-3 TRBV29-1 SVEPIGLTDTQY
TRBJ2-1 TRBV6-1 ASSEQRDPAGEQF
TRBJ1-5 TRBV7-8 ASSFQELQPQH
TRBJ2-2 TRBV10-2 ATRPGQNTGELF
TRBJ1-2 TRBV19 ATRRGAQFKGYT
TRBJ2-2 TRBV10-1 ASSETGTGVTGELF
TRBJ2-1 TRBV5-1 ASSPGTAYNEQF
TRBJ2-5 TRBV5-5 ASSFRTENQETQY
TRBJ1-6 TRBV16 ASSRGGQANNSPLH
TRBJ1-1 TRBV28 ASSLYVAGLNTEAF
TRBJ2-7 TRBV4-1 ASSQGGGRGAYEQY
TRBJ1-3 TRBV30 ACPGGPGNTIY
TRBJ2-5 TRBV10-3 AISEARDTQETQY
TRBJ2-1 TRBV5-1 ASSPAPVAELYNEQF
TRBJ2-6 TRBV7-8 ASSPYRVLSSGANVLT
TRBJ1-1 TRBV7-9 ASRGQDHTEAF
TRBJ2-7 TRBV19 ASRRTPGTTSYEQY
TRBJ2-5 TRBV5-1 ASSTGTEETQY
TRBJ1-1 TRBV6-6 ASRPVGQGTEAF
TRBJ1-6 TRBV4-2 ASSQAGQGNSPLH
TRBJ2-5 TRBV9 ASSVETGETQY
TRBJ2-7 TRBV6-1 ASSQSQAYEQY
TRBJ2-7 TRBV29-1 SAMGTAYEQY
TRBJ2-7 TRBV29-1 SVRTVSYEQY
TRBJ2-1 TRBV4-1 ASSQELAGVGEQF
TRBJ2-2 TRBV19 ARVTGGQAGELF
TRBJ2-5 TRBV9 ASSVGTINQETQY
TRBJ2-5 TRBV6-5 ASRSQAGGGETQY
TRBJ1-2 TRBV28 ASTTAGRAYGYT
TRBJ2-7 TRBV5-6 ASSLQSPYEQY
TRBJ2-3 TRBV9 ASSPRPGTSGGTQY
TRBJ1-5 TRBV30 AWSDGNQPQH
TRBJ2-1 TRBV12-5 ASGQGTSGRVWEQF
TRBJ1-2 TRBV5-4 ASSLWDRIYGYT